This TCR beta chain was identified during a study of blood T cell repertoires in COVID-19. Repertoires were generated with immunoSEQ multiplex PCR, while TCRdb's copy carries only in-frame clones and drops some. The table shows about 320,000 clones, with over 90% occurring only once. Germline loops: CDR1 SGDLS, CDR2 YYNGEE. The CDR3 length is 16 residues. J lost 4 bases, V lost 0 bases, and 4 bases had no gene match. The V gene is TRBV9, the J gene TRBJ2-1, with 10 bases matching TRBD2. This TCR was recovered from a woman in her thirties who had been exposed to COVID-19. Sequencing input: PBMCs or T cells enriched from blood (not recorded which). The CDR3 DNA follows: TGTGCCAGCAGCGTAGGATCTAGCGGGGGATACAATGAGCAGTTCTTC. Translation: CASSVGSSGGYNEQFF.